The source of this TCR beta chain is a study of blood T cell repertoires in COVID-19. V was shortened by 7 bases and J by 0 bases, with 14 bases between the two germline ends. Germline CDR1 MNHEY, CDR2 SVGAGI. The CDR3 sequence is 15 residues long. Methods used by the authors: Scientists estimated how many nucleated cells there were by amplifying reference gene primers. TCRdb's table, derived via immunoSEQ multiplex PCR, lists solely in-frame clones and lacks some. The V and J calls and clone size were taken over from that table, and D and trimming were inferred from the DNA. The sample records roughly 97,000 clones, around 87% being singletons.

The sample was peripheral blood. This sequence originates from a man aged 50 to 60 with acute or convalescent COVID-19. The V and J genes are TRBV6-5 and TRBJ2-3, with TRBD1 as a possible D gene (6 bases). The CDR3 bases are TGTGCCAGCAAACAACAGGGAGCGAGCACAGATACGCAGTATTTT. It yields the protein CASKQQGASTDTQYF.